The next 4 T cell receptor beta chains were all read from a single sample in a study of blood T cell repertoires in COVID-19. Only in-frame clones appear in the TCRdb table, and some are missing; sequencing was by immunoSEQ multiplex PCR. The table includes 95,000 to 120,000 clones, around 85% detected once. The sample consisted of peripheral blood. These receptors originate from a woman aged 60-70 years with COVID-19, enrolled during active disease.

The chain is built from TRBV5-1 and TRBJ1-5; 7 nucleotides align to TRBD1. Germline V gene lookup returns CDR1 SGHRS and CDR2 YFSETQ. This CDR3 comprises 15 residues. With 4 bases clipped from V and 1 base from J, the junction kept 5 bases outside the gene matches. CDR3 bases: TGCGCCAGCAGCGCCTCAGGGGGGAGCAATCAGCCCCAGCATTTT. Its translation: CASSASGGSNQPQHF.

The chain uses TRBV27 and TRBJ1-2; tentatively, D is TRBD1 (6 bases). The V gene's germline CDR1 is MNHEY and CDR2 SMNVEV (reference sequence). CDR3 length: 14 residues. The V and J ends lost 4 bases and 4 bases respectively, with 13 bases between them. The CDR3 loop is CASSSTGSAYGYTF. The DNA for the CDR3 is TGTGCCAGCAGTTCAACAGGGTCCGCCTATGGCTACACCTTC.

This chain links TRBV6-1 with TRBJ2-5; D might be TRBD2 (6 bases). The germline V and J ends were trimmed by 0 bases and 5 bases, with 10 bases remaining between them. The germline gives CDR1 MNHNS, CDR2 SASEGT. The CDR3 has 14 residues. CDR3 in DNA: TGTGCCAGCAGTGAAGCGCGGGGAGCGGAGACCCAGTACTTC. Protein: CASSEARGAETQYF.

CDR3 sequence (DNA): TGTGCCAGCAGCTTTAGAACCTCGCAGGGCTACGAGCAGTACTTC. Translated: CASSFRTSQGYEQYF. The V call is TRBV11-2, the J call TRBJ2-7; D might be TRBD1 (5 bases). From germline, CDR1 is SGHAT and CDR2 FQNNGV. V was trimmed by 3 bases and J by 3 bases, leaving 15 bases between them. This CDR3 spans 15 amino acids.